This T cell receptor beta chain stems from a study of T-cell memory formation after mild COVID-19 (dated by TCRdb to the early 2020s). About the investigation overall: TCR sequence clusters from the two donors were found to be largely donor specific. The cohort comprised two young, previously healthy adult volunteers, one female and one male. Longitudinal TCRalpha and TCRbeta repertoire sequencing tracked T-cell clones expanding and contracting after mild COVID-19 in a couple of donors. The full study reports these points: Some responding clones were detected in pre-infection memory, which suggested that pre-existing cross-reactive memory T cells had joined the SARS-CoV-2 response. Clones contracting from day 15 to 85 had balanced CD4/CD8 phenotypes, while a second wave expanding from day 15 to 37 was biased towards CD4+. Only two mild cases were covered by the study, and larger cohorts that include severe cases with pre-infection samples were considered necessary. Contracting CD4+ clones were found mainly in CM and EM memory subsets, while CD8+ clones were enriched in EMRA. SARS-CoV-2 specificity of the second-wave clones peaking on day 37 was not confirmed.

According to the germline V gene, CDR1 reads LGHNA and CDR2 reads YSLEER. The CDR3 contains 14 residues, cysteine and phenylalanine counted. Here the CDR3 DNA is all that survives: 42 bases in frame from base 1. Deletion took 4 bases off V and 3 bases off J, with a span of 12 bases between the germline ends. The instrument was an Illumina NovaSeq 6000. cDNA libraries for TCRalpha and TCRbeta were prepared by 5'RACE using constant-segment primers, with sample barcodes and unique molecular identifiers added. Trizol reagent was used to extract RNA from every sample. The libraries were amplified in two PCR steps, and the second step added a second sample barcode and Illumina TruSeq adapters. The libraries were sequenced on an Illumina NovaSeq using 2 x 150 bp paired-end reads. Regarding the original processing steps: With migec v1.2.7, reads were demultiplexed and then collapsed into UMI-guided consensus sequences. Using mixcr v2.1.11, UMI consensuses were aligned to TRA and TRB V and J templates and then assembled into clonotypes. Expanded or contracted clonotypes were those called significant by both edgeR and NoisET, with noise models trained on biological replicates. edgeR calls used a false discovery rate-adjusted p below 0.01 and a log2 fold-change threshold of 1. PCA with hierarchical clustering of max-normalized trajectories of the 1000 most abundant clonotypes was used as exploratory dynamics analysis. Each responding clone was given a CD4 or CD8 phenotype based on the CD4+ and CD8+ repertoires, which had been sequenced separately. TCRdb redid the processing of the public reads, applying fastp at Q25 and MiXCR, and retained in-frame beta chains. Each entry is one CDR3 protein sequence, shown with its most common DNA and genes. What appears here as the V and J calls and clone size reflects TCRdb's work, not the paper's. Here the sample has 430,000 or so distinct CDR3 sequences; about 23% occur a single time. The top ten constitute around 12% of the sample.

This clonotype was counted only a few times. Its binding antigen is unknown. Per-base quality was not reported, and no clone a single base away is much larger than it. Ficoll-Paque density gradient centrifugation was used to isolate PBMCs. The sequenced sample was PBMCs or a T cell subset sorted from them (not recorded which). This sequence was found in an adult woman who had mild COVID-19 (a few samples of this study predate the infection). The sample titles of this study are shuffled in the database, so cell type and time point are left out; the donor was told from shared clones. Recombination linked TRBV4-3 to TRBJ1-1; the best D guess is TRBD1, with 5 bases matching. The CDR3 sequence is CASSLGGVDTEAFF. The nucleotides are TGCGCCAGCAGCCTTGGAGGGGTTGACACTGAAGCTTTCTTT.